This T cell receptor beta chain was sequenced for a study of cytomegalovirus exposure and HLA in healthy donors (dated by TCRdb to about 2017). In terms of the full investigation: According to a later analysis, the 120 validation repertoires were produced on the same platform as the approximately 620 repertoires of the first cohort. Besides the first cohort of approximately 710 subjects, a separate validation cohort made up of 120 different subjects was used. The study aimed to test whether signatures of past pathogen exposure could be identified by cataloging public T cell receptors. To predict cytomegalovirus infection status, the study brought together high-throughput TCR immunosequencing, statistical association of individual TCRs with disease status, and machine learning.

The library was generated by the immunoSEQ multiplex PCR assay. The published analysis was carried out like this. A statistical classification framework was developed to diagnose cytomegalovirus status using the catalog of TCR beta chain sequences. TCRdb stores this immuneACCESS table with in-frame sequences only. Part of the clones is absent; in the studies checked, under half of the shortfall reflects unresolved V genes, and no reason is known for the rest. V and J calls and clone size are given by that table; D and trimming were obtained from the DNA. This sample lists 75,000 to 100,000 clones; roughly 96% were detected once. 0.78% of the sample is held by the ten biggest clonotypes. To note about this clone: The target of this receptor is not known. No quality values exist for individual bases; no much larger clone is one base distant.

General findings and caveats noted by the study authors: In a later analysis, TCRs clustered in the first cohort were found to also tend to co-occur in the 130 or so validation repertoires, with 85% to 95% of cluster scores above 0. All 120 or so repertoires were used to score co-occurrence in the validation cohort in a later analysis, because that analysis had no HLA typing for the cohort. In vitro tests confirmed that a few of the cytomegalovirus-associated TCR beta chains recognize cytomegalovirus antigens. The study gave a list of 150 to 200 TCR beta chains associated with cytomegalovirus. Cytomegalovirus status was reported to be diagnosed by the classifier with high specificity and sensitivity in both the original and validation cohorts. Across donors, most TCR sequences were observed very rarely, whereas some public TCRs were present in many individuals. The authors suggested that the approach could potentially be generalized to other disease states and immunological phenotypes.

V is shortened by 1 base, J by 0 bases, and the region joining them spans 10 bases. From the germline V gene (reference sequence), CDR1 is LNHNV and CDR2 is YYDKDF. The CDR3 holds 16 amino acids from the cysteine to the phenylalanine. The retained sequence is limited to the CDR3, 48 bases, with the frame set at the first base. The donors belonged to the validation cohort of 120 subjects, which was separate from the roughly 700-subject first cohort. The receptor's source is a man between 18 and 35 years old in good health and CMV-seronegative. The sequenced material came from PBMCs. The V gene is TRBV15 and the J gene is TRBJ2-1; too little of a D gene remains to name it. The CDR3: CATSRAQRFSYNEQFF. The bases read TGTGCCACCAGCAGAGCCCAGCGCTTCTCCTACAATGAGCAGTTCTTC.